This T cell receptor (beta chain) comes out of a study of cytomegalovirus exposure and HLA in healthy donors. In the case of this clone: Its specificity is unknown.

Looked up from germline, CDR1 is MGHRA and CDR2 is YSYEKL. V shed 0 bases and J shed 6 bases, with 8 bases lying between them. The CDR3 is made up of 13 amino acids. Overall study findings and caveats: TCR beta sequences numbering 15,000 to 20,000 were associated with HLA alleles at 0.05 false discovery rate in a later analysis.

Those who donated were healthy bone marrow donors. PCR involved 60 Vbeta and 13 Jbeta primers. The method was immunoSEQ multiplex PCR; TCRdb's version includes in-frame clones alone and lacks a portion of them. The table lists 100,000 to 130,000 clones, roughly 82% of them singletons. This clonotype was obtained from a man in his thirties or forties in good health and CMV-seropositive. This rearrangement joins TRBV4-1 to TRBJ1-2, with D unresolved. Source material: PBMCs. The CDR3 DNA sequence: TGCGCCAGCAGCCAAGAGTTACCGGATGGCTACACCTTC. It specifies CASSQELPDGYTF.